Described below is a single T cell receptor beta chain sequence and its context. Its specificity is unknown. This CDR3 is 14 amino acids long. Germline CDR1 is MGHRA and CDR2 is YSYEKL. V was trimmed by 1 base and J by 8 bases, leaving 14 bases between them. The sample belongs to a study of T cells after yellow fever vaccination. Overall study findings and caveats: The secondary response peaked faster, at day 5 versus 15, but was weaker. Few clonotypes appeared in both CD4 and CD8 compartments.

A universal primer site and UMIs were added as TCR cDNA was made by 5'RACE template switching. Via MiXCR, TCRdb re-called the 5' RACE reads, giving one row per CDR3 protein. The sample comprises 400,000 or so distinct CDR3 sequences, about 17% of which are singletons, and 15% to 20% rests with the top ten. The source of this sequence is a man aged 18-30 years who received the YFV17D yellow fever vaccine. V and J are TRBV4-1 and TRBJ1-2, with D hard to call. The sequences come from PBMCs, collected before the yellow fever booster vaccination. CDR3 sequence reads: CASSQGVRVRGYTF. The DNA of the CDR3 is TGCGCCAGCAGCCAAGGCGTAAGGGTTCGGGGCTACACCTTC.